The TCR beta chain under discussion was sequenced for a study of blood T cell repertoires in COVID-19. Turning to the study itself: Sites in the United States, Italy and Spain provided acute and convalescent COVID-19 samples.

The CDR3 spans 14 residues. V was pared by 1 base and J by 6 bases, with 13 bases between. From germline, CDR1 is LGHDT and CDR2 YNNKEL (reference sequence). Per the original data handling: Cell counts per sample came from amplifying reference gene primers. Method: immunoSEQ multiplex PCR; TCRdb's copy keeps in-frame clones and lacks some. The V and J calls and clone size are taken from that table; D and trimming were inferred from the DNA. This table has approximately 130,000 clones, roughly four fifths appearing once. The V and J genes are TRBV3-1 (or the pseudogene TRBV3-2) and TRBJ2-7; no reliable D call. Sequenced sample: peripheral blood. This TCR was sampled from a human donor in a cohort sampled during active COVID-19. In nucleotides, the CDR3 is TGTGCCAGCAGCCAAGTCACGGGTTTGAGCGAGCAGTACTTC. Its protein product is CASSQVTGLSEQYF.